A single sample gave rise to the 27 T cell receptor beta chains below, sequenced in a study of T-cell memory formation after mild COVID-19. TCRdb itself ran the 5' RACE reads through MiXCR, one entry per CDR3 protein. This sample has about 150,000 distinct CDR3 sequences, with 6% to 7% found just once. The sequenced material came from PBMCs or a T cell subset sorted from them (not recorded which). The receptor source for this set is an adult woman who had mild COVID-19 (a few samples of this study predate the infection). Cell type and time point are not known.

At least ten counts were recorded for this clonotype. The CDR3 DNA follows: TGCGCCAGCAGCTTATTAACGGCTAGCACAGATACGCAGTATTTT. Translated: CASSLLTASTDTQYF. The chain links TRBV5-1 to TRBJ2-3; D is ambiguous. From germline, CDR1 is SGHRS and CDR2 YFSETQ. The CDR3 extends over 15 amino acids. V shed 2 bases and J shed 0 bases, with 10 bases lying between them.

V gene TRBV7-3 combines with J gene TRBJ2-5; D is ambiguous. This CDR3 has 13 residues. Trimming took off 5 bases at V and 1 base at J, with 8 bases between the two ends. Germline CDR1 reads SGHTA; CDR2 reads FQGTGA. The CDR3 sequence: CASSPSIQETQYF. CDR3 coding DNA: TGTGCCAGCAGCCCCTCGATCCAAGAGACCCAGTACTTC. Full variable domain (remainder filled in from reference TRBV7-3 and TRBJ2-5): GAGVSQTPSNKVTEKGKYVELRCDPISGHTALYWYRQSLGQGPEFLIYFQGTGAADDSGLPNDRFFAVRPEGSVSTLKIQRTERGDSAVYLCASSPSIQETQYFGPGTRLLVL.

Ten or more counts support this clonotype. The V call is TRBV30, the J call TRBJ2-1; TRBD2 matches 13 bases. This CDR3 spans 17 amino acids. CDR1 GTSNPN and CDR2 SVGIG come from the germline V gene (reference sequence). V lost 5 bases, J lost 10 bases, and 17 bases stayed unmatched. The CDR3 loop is CAWDATRTSGSILEQFF. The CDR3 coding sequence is TGTGCCTGGGATGCTACCCGGACTAGCGGGAGTATCTTGGAGCAGTTCTTC.

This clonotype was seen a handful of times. The CDR3 loop reads CATSQGLHSNQPQHF. CDR3 nucleotide sequence: TGTGCCACTTCTCAGGGTTTACATAGCAATCAGCCCCAGCATTTT. This chain joins TRBV24-1 and TRBJ1-5; maybe TRBD1 (5 bases). V lost 10 bases and J lost 0, with 15 bases in between. The CDR3 is 15 residues long. CDR1 is KGHDR and CDR2 is SFDVKD in the germline V gene.

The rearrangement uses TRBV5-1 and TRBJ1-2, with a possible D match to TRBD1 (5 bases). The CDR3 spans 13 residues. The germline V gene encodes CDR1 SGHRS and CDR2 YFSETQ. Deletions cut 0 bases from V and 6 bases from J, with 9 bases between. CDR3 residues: CASSLGQTDGYTF. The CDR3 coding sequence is TGCGCCAGCAGCTTGGGGCAGACAGATGGCTACACCTTC.

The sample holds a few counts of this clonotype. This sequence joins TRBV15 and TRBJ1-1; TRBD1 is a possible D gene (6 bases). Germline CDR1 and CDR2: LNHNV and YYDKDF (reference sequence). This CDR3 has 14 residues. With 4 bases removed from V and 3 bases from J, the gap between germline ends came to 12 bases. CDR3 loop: CATSTEGGDTEAFF. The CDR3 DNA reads TGTGCCACCAGCACCGAGGGGGGGGACACTGAAGCTTTCTTT.

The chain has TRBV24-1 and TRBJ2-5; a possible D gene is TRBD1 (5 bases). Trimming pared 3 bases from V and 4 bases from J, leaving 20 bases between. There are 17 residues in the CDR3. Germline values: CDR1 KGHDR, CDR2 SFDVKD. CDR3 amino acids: CATSDGSTRVRRETQYF. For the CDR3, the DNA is TGTGCCACCAGTGATGGGTCCACCAGGGTGAGGAGAGAGACCCAGTACTTC.

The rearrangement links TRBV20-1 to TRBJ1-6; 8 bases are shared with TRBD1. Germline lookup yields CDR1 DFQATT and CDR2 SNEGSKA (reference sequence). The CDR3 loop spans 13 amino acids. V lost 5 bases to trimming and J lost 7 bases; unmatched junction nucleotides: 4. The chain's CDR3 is CSACRTGNSPLHF. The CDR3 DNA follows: TGCAGTGCTTGTAGGACAGGGAATTCACCCCTCCACTTT.

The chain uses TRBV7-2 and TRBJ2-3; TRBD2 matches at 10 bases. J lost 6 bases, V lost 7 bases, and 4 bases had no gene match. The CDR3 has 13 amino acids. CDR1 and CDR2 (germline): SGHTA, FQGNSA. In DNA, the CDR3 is TGTGCCAGCAAAGCGGGGGGGCGGGATACGCAGTATTTT. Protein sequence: CASKAGGRDTQYF.

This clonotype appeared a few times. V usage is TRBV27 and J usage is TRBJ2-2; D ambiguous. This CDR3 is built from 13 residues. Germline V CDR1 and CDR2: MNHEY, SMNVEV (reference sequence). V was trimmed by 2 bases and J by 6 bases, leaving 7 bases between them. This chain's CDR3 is CASSLDRAGELFF. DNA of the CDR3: TGTGCCAGCAGTTTAGATAGAGCCGGGGAGCTGTTTTTT.

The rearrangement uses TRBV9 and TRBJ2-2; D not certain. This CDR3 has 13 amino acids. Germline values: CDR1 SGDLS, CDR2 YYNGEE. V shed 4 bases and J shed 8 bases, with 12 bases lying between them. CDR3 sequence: CASSPRTAGELFF. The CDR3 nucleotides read TGTGCCAGCAGCCCCCGGACGGCAGGGGAGCTGTTTTTT.

CDR3 region: CASSFAGLETQYF. The DNA for the CDR3 is TGCGCCAGCAGCTTCGCGGGGCTTGAGACCCAGTACTTC. This chain connects TRBV5-1 to TRBJ2-5; TRBD2 is a possible D gene (6 bases). This CDR3 contains 13 residues. V lost 2 bases, J lost 5 bases, and 10 bases lay in between. Germline V CDR1 and CDR2: SGHRS, YFSETQ. The complete variable domain, with remaining parts taken from reference TRBV5-1 and TRBJ2-5, reads KAGVTQTPRYLIKTRGQQVTLSCSPISGHRSVSWYQQTPGQGLQFLFEYFSETQRNKGNFPGRFSGRQFSNSRSEMNVSTLELGDSALYLCASSFAGLETQYFGPGTRLLVL.

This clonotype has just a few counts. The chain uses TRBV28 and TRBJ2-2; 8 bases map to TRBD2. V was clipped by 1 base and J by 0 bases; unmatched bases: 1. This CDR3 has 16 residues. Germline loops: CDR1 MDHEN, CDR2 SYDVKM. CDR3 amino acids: CASSLFSGTNTGELFF. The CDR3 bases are TGTGCCAGCAGTTTATTTAGCGGGACGAACACCGGGGAGCTGTTTTTT.

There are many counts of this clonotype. The CDR3 sequence is CASSLFVGGGDIQYF. In DNA form, the CDR3 reads TGTGCCAGCAGCCTTTTCGTGGGAGGAGGTGACATTCAGTACTTC. This sequence joins TRBV7-9 and TRBJ2-4; a possible D gene is TRBD2 (6 bases). Germline CDR1 and CDR2: SEHNR and FQNEAQ (reference sequence). Trimming removed 5 bases at V and 8 bases at J, with 19 bases between. The length of the CDR3 is 15 residues. Filled out from reference TRBV7-9 and TRBJ2-4, the complete variable domain reads DTGVSQNPRHKITKRGQNVTFRCDPISEHNRLYWYRQTLGQGPEFLTYFQNEAQLEKSRLLSDRFSAERPKGSFSTLEIQRTEQGDSAMYLCASSLFVGGGDIQYFGAGTRLSVL.

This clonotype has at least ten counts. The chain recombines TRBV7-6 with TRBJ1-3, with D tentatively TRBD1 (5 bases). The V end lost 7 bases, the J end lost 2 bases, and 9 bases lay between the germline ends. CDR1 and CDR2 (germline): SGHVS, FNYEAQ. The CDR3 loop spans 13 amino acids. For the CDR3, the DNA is TGTGCCAGCACCCAGGGAACTGGAAACACCATATATTTT. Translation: CASTQGTGNTIYF.

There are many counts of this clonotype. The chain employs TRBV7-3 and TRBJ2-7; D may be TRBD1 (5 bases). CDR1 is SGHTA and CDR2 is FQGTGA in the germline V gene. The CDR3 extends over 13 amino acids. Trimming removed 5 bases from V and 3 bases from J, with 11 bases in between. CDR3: CASSVGVGYEQYF. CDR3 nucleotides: TGTGCCAGCAGCGTAGGGGTAGGCTACGAGCAGTACTTC. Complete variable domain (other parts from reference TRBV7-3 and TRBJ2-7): GAGVSQTPSNKVTEKGKYVELRCDPISGHTALYWYRQSLGQGPEFLIYFQGTGAADDSGLPNDRFFAVRPEGSVSTLKIQRTERGDSAVYLCASSVGVGYEQYFGPGTRLTVT.

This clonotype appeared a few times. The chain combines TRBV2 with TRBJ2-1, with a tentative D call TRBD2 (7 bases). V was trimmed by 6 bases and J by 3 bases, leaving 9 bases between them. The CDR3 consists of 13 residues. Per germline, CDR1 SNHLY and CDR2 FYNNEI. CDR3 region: CASRGGGYNEQFF. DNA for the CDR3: TGTGCCAGCAGAGGGGGGGGCTACAATGAGCAGTTCTTC. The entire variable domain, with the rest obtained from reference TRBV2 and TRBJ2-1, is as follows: EPEVTQTPSHQVTQMGQEVILRCVPISNHLYFYWYRQILGQKVEFLVSFYNNEISEKSEIFDDQFSVERPDGSNFTLKIRSTKLEDSAMYFCASRGGGYNEQFFGPGTRLTVL.

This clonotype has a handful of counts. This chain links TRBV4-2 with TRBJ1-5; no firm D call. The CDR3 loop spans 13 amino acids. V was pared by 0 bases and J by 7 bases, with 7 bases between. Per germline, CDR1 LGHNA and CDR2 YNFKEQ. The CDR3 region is CASSQDLGQPQHF. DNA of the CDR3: TGTGCCAGCAGCCAAGATTTGGGGCAGCCCCAGCATTTT.

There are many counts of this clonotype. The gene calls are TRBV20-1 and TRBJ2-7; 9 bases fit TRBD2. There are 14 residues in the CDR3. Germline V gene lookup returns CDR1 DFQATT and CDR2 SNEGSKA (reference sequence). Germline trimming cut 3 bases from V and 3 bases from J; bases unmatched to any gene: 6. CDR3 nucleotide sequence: TGCAGTGCTAGGGTGAGCGGGGGGAGCTACGAGCAGTACTTC. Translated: CSARVSGGSYEQYF.

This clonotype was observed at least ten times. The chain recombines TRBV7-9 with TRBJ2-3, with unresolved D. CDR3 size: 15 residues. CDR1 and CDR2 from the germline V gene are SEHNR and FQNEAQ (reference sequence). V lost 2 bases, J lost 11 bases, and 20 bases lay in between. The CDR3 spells CASSLSTLDHLGQYF. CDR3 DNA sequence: TGTGCCAGCAGCTTAAGTACGCTGGATCACCTTGGGCAGTATTTT.

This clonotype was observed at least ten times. CDR3 nucleotide sequence: TGTGCCAGCAGCTTAAAGGGGACAGTCGTCTCTGGGGCCAACGTCCTGACTTTC. This sequence encodes CASSLKGTVVSGANVLTF. This chain joins TRBV7-9 and TRBJ2-6, with 7 bases matching TRBD1. The CDR3 contains 18 residues. V lost 2 bases, J lost 0 bases, and 7 bases stayed unmatched. Germline assignment: CDR1 SEHNR and CDR2 FQNEAQ (reference sequence).

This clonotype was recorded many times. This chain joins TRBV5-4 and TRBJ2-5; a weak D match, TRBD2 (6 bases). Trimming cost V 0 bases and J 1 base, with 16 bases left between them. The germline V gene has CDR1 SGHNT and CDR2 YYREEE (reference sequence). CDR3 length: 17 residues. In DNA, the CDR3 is TGTGCCAGCAGCTTGGTCGGGGGAGGTTTGCCCCAAGAGACCCAGTACTTC. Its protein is CASSLVGGGLPQETQYF.

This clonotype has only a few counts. The CDR3 DNA follows: TGTGCCAGCAGCTTGGCGGGAGGGCCCTCAGAGACCCAGTACTTC. This encodes CASSLAGGPSETQYF. The chain is built from TRBV7-9 and TRBJ2-5, with 9 bases that match TRBD2. Germline-derived CDR1 and CDR2 are SEHNR and FQNEAQ (reference sequence). There are 15 residues in the CDR3. With V trimmed by 3 bases and J by 4 bases, 6 bases remained unmatched. The complete variable domain, with remaining parts taken from reference TRBV7-9 and TRBJ2-5, reads DTGVSQNPRHKITKRGQNVTFRCDPISEHNRLYWYRQTLGQGPEFLTYFQNEAQLEKSRLLSDRFSAERPKGSFSTLEIQRTEQGDSAMYLCASSLAGGPSETQYFGPGTRLLVL.

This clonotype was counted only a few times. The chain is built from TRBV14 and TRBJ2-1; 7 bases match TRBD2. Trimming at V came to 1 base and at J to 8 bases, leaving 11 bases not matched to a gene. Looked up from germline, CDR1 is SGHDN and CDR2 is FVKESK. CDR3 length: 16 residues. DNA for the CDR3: TGTGCCAGCAGCCAAGGGACTAGACGCCCCATGGATGAGCAGTTCTTC. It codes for CASSQGTRRPMDEQFF.

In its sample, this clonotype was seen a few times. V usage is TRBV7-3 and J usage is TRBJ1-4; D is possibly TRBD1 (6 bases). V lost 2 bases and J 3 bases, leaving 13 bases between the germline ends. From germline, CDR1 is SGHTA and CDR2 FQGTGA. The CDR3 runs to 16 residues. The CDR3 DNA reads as TGTGCCAGCAGCTTACGCCCGGGGGCGGCTAATGAAAAACTGTTTTTT. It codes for CASSLRPGAANEKLFF.

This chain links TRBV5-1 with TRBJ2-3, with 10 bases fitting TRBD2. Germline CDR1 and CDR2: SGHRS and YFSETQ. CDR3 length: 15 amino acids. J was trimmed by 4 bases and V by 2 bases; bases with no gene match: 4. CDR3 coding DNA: TGCGCCAGCAGCTTAAGCGGGAGGGCCCCAGATACGCAGTATTTT. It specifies CASSLSGRAPDTQYF.

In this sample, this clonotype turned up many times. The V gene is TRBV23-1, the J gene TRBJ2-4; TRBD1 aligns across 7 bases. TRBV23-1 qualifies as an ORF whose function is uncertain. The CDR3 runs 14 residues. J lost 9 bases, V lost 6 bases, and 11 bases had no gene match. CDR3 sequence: CASSLGTAVGIQYF. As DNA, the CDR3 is TGCGCCAGCAGCCTCGGGACAGCGGTAGGCATTCAGTACTTC.